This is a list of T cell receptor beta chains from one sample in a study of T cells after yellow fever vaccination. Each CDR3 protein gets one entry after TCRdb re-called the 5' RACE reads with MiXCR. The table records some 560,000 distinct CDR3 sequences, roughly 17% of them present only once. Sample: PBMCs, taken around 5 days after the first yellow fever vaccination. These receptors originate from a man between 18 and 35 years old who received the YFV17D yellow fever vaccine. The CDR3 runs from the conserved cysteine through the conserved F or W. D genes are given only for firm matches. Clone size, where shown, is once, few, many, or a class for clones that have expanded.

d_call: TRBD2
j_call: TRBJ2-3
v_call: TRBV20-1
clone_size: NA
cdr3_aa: CSAPSLAGDTDTQYF
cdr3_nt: TGCAGTGCGCCGTCACTAGCGGGGGACACAGATACGCAGTATTTT

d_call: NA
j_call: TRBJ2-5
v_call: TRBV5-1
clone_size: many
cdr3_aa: CASTLEGQGRETQYF
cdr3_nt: TGCGCCAGCACCCTGGAGGGGCAGGGAAGAGAGACCCAGTACTTC

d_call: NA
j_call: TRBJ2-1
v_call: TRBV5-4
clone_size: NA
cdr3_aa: CASSGGLDSYNEQFF
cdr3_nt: TGTGCCAGCAGCGGGGGTCTAGACTCCTACAATGAGCAGTTCTTC

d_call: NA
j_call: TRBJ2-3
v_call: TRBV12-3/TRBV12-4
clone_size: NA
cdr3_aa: CASSPALGFTNTQYF
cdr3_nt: TGTGCCAGCAGCCCGGCGCTCGGATTCACTAATACGCAGTATTTT

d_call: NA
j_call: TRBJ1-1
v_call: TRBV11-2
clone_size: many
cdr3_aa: CASRRGRGEAFF
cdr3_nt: TGTGCCAGCAGGCGGGGGCGGGGTGAAGCTTTCTTT

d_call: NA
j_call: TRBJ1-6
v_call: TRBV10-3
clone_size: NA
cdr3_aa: CAILDRKGSPLHF
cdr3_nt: TGTGCCATCCTGGATAGAAAGGGCTCACCCCTCCACTTT

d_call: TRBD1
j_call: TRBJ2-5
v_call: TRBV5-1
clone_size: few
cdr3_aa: CASSGVQGETQYF
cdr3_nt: TGCGCCAGCAGCGGTGTACAGGGGGAGACCCAGTACTTC

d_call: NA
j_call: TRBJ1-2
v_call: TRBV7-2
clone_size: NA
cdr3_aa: CASSPGGAIYGYTF
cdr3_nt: TGTGCCAGCAGCCCCGGCGGGGCTATCTATGGCTACACCTTC

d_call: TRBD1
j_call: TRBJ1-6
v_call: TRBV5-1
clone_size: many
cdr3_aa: CASSLSGQTNSPLHF
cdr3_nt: TGCGCCAGCAGCTTGTCGGGACAGACTAATTCACCCCTCCACTTT

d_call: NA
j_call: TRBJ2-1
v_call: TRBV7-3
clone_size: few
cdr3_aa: CASSLHPGGFNEQFF
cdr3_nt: TGTGCCAGCAGCTTACATCCGGGGGGCTTCAATGAGCAGTTCTTC

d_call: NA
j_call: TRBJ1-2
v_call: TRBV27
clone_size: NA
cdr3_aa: CASSSITGLNYGYTF
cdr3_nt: TGTGCCAGCAGTTCGATTACGGGGCTCAACTATGGCTACACCTTC

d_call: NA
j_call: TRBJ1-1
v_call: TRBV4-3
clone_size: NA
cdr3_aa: CASSQAGLGQEAFF
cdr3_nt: TGCGCCAGCAGCCAAGCCGGATTAGGACAGGAAGCTTTCTTT

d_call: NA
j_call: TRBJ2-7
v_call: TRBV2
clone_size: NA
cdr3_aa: CASKRITGSNPYEQYF
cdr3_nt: TGTGCCAGTAAAAGAATAACAGGGTCCAATCCCTACGAGCAGTACTTC

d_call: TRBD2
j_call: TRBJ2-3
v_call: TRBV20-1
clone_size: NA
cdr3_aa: CSAPQGWVPPGTSGGDTDTQYF
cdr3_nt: TGCAGTGCTCCCCAAGGATGGGTTCCCCCCGGGACTAGCGGGGGAGACACAGATACGCAGTATTTT

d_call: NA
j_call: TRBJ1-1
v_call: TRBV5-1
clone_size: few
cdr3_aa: CASSSMSPNTEAFF
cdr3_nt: TGCGCCAGCAGCTCAATGAGCCCTAACACTGAAGCTTTCTTT

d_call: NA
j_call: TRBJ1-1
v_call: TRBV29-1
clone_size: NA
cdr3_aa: CSVDFQGKSNTEAFF
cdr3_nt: TGCAGCGTTGATTTTCAGGGGAAGTCGAACACTGAAGCTTTCTTT

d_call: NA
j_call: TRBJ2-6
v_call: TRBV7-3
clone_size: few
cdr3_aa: CASSLQGLGGANVLTF
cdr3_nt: TGTGCCAGCAGCTTACAGGGTCTAGGTGGGGCCAACGTCCTGACTTTC

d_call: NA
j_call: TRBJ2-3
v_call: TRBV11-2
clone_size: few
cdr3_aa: CASSSRLGGVTDTQYF
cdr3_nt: TGTGCCAGCAGCTCCCGACTAGGTGGGGTCACAGATACGCAGTATTTT

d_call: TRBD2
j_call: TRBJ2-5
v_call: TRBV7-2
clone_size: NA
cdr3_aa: CASSPRTSQETQYF
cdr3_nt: TGTGCCAGCAGCCCTCGGACTAGTCAAGAGACCCAGTACTTC

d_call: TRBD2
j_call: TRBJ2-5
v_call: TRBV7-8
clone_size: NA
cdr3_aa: CASSHSRTSWVETQYF
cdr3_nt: TGTGCCAGCAGCCACTCCCGGACTAGCTGGGTGGAGACCCAGTACTTC

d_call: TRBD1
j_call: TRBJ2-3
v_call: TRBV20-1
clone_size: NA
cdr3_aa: CSARGTDMNTQYF
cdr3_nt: TGCAGTGCTAGGGGGACAGATATGAATACGCAGTATTTT

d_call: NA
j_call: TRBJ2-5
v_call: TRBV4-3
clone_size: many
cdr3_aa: CASSQGASETQYF
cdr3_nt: TGCGCCAGCAGCCAAGGTGCTTCGGAGACCCAGTACTTC

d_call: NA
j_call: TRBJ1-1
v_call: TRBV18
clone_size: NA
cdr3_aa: CASSGLVNTEAFF
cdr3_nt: TGTGCCAGCTCAGGGCTGGTGAACACTGAAGCTTTCTTT

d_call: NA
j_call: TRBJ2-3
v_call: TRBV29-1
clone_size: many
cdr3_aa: CSVEGTLRTDTQYF
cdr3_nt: TGCAGCGTTGAAGGAACACTCCGCACAGATACGCAGTATTTT

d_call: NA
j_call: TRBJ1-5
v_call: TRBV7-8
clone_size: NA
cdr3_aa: CASSLGFASSRQPQHF
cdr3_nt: TGTGCCAGCAGCTTAGGGTTTGCGAGTTCTCGACAGCCCCAGCATTTT

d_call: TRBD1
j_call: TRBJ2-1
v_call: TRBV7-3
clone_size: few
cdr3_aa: CASRATGGEQFF
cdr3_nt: TGTGCCAGCAGGGCGACAGGGGGCGAGCAGTTCTTC

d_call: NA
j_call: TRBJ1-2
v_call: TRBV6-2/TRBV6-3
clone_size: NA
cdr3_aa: CASTPGPNVAYTF
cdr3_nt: TGTGCCAGCACCCCCGGGCCAAATGTAGCCTACACCTTC

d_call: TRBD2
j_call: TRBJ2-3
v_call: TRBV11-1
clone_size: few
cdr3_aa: CASSFAPGLAGVYTDTQYF
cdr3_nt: TGTGCCAGCAGCTTTGCACCGGGACTAGCGGGGGTCTACACAGATACGCAGTATTTT

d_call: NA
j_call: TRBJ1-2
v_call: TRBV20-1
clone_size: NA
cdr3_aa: CSARSSNRVLNYGYTF
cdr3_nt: TGCAGTGCTAGGTCTTCTAACAGGGTGCTAAACTATGGCTACACCTTC

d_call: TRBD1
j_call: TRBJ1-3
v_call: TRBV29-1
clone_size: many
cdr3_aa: CSVGQSSGNTIYF
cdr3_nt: TGCAGCGTGGGACAGAGCTCTGGAAACACCATATATTTT

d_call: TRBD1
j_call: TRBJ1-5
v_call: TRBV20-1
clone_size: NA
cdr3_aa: CSGRQGSQPQHF
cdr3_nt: TGCAGTGGGAGACAGGGGAGTCAGCCCCAGCATTTT

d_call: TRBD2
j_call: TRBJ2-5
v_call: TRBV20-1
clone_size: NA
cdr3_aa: CSARDRGLAGRQETQYF
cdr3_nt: TGCAGTGCTAGAGACCGGGGACTAGCGGGGAGGCAAGAGACCCAGTACTTC

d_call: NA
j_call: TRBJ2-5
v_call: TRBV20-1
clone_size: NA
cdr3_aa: CSVRTPTTRETQYF
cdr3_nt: TGCAGTGTTAGGACTCCAACTACCCGAGAGACCCAGTACTTC

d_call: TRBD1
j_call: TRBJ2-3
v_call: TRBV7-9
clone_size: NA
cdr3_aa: CASSTGTGTSDTQYF
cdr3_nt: TGTGCCAGCAGCACCGGGACAGGGACCTCAGATACGCAGTATTTT

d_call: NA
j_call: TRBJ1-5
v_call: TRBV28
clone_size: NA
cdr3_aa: CASSFPGDQPQHF
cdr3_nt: TGTGCCAGCAGTTTCCCGGGGGATCAGCCCCAGCATTTT